The clone carrying this T cell receptor beta chain was seen at least ten times. Its cognate antigen is unknown. This CDR3 is 15 amino acids long. Germline values: CDR1 SGHTA, CDR2 FQGNSA. Trimming removed 0 bases at V and 0 bases at J, with 6 bases between. The data were obtained in a study of Graves' ophthalmopathy and Graves' hyperthyroidism. Study-wide findings and caveats: As the model predicted ophthalmopathy progression, it achieved a sensitivity of roughly 69% and a specificity of approximately 72%.

From RNA, the CDR3 regions of TCR beta chains were amplified and sequenced. The library came from an HTBI-primed first-round RT-PCR and a second-round multiplex PCR. TCRdb passed the multiplex PCR reads through MiXCR, listing each CDR3 protein once. Seen here are some 360,000 distinct CDR3 sequences, about a sixth observed once, and the top ten hold roughly 2.3%. Being free of ophthalmopathy for 18 months of follow-up defined stable hyperthyroidism. Certain patients were not enrolled. These were patients with other autoimmune diseases, uncontrolled infections, pregnancy or lactation. A volume of 8.5 to 10 ml of fresh peripheral blood supplied the PBMCs.

Sequencing was carried out using peripheral blood. The TCR sequence derives from an adult woman with stable Graves' hyperthyroidism. The gene calls are TRBV7-2 and TRBJ1-3; no clear D. The CDR3 protein is CASSLAGSSGNTIYF. In nucleotides, the CDR3 is TGTGCCAGCAGCTTAGCTGGGTCCTCTGGAAACACCATATATTTT.